The sequence of this T cell receptor (beta chain) was determined in a study of response to subunit inactivated influenza vaccine. TCRdb fed the RT-PCR reads into MiXCR, producing one record per CDR3 protein. The sample includes over 150,000 distinct CDR3 sequences, about 10% of them seen just once. Germline CDR1 is MNHNS and CDR2 is SASEGT. Trimming took 6 bases from V and 1 from J, leaving 3 bases between them. CDR3 size: 11 residues. This clonotype has only a few counts. This clonotype originated in a man in his fifties or sixties who received an inactivated influenza vaccine. This rearrangement joins TRBV6-1 to TRBJ1-2; D unclear. The specimen was CD8+ T cells sorted from PBMCs, collected roughly 24 months after vaccination. The DNA for the CDR3 is TGTGCCAGCAGCTTTAACTATGGCTACACCTTC. Its translation: CASSFNYGYTF.